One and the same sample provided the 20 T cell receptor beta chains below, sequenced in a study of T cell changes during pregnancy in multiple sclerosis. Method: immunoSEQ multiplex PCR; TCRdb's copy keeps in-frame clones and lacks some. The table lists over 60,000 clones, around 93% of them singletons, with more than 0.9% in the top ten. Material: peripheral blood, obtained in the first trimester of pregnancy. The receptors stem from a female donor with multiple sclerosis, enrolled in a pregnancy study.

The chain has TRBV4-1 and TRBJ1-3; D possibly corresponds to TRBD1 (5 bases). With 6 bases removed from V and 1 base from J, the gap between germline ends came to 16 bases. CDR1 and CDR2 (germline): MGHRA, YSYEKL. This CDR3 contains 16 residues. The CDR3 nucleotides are TGCGCCAGCAGATATGACCCTGGGGCTTCTGGAAACACCATATATTTT. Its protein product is CASRYDPGASGNTIYF.

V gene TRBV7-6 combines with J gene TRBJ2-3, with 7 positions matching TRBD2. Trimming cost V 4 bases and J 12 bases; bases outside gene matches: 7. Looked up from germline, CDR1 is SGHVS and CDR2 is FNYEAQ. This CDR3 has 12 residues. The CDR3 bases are TGTGCCAGCAGCTCGGGGGGACCTCCCCAGTATTTT. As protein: CASSSGGPPQYF.

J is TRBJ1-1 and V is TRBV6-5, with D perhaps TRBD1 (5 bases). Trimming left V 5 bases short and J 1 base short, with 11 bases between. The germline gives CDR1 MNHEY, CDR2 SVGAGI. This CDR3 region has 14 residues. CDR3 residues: CASSPRQPNTEAFF. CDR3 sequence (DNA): TGTGCCAGCAGTCCTCGACAGCCGAACACTGAAGCTTTCTTT.

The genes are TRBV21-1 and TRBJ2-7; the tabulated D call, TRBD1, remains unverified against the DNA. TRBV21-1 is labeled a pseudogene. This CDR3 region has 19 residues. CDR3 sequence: CASSIRLNPDRRLPYEQYF. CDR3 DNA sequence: TGTGCCAGCAGCATCCGTCTGAACCCTGACAGGCGGCTACCTTACGAGCAGTACTTC.

CDR3 DNA: TGTGCCAGCTCACCAATTAGCGGGAGGGCTTACAATGAGCAGTTCTTC. Its protein product is CASSPISGRAYNEQFF. The chain couples TRBV18 to TRBJ2-1, with TRBD2 identical over 11 bases. The V gene end was trimmed by 2 bases and the J gene end by 4 bases; junction bases not matched to a gene: 4. The germline V gene encodes CDR1 KGHSH and CDR2 LQKENI. The CDR3 spans 16 residues.

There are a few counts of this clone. CDR3 in amino acids: CSAGSNSPLHF. DNA of the CDR3: TGCAGTGCAGGGAGTAATTCACCCCTCCACTTT. This chain joins TRBV20-1 and TRBJ1-6; no definite D call. The V end was cut by 6 bases, the J end by 6 bases, with 6 bases between. This CDR3 spans 11 amino acids. Germline V CDR1 and CDR2: DFQATT, SNEGSKA (reference sequence).

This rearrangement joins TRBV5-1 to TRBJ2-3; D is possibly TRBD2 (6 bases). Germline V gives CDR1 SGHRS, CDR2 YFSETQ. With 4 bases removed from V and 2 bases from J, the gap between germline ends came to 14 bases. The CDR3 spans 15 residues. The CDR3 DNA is TGCGCCAGCAGCCCCGGGACTTCCTACACAGATACGCAGTATTTT. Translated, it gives CASSPGTSYTDTQYF.

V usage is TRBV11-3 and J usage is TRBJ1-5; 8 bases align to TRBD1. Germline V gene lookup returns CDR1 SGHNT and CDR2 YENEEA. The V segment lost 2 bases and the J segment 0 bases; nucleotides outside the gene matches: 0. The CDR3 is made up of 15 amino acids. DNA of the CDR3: TGTGCCAGCAGCTTACAGGGGGCTAGCAATCAGCCCCAGCATTTT. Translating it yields CASSLQGASNQPQHF.

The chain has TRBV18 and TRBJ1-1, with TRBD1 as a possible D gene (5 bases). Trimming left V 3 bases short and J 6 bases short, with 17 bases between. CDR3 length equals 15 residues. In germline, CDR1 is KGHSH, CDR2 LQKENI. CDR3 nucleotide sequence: TGTGCCAGCTCACCCCTAGGGGCAGGGATCGCTGAAGCTTTCTTT. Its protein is CASSPLGAGIAEAFF. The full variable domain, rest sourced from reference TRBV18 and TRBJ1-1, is NAGVMQNPRHLVRRRGQEARLRCSPMKGHSHVYWYRQLPEEGLKFMVYLQKENIIDESGMPKERFSAEFPKEGPSILRIQQVVRGDSAAYFCASSPLGAGIAEAFFGQGTRLTVV.

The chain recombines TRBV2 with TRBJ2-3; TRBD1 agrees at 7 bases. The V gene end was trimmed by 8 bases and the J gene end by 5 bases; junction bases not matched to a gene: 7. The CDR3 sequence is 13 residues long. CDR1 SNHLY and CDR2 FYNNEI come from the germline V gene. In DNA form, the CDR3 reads TGTGCCAGCCAGACAGGGTTCAAAGATACGCAGTATTTT. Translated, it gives CASQTGFKDTQYF.

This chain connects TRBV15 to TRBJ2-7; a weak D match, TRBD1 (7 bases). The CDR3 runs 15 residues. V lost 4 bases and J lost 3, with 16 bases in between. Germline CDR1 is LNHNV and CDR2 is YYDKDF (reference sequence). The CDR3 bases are TGTGCCACCAGCAAGGAGGGGGCGGGCGGCTACGAGCAGTACTTC. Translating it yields CATSKEGAGGYEQYF.

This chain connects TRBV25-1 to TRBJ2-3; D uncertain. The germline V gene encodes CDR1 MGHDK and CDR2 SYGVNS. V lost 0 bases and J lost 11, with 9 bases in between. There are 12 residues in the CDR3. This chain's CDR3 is CASSEYREWQYF. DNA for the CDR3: TGTGCCAGCAGTGAATATCGAGAATGGCAGTATTTT. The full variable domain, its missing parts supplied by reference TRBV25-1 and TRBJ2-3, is EADIYQTPRYLVIGTGKKITLECSQTMGHDKMYWYQQDPGMELHLIHYSYGVNSTEKGDLSSESTVSRIRTEHFPLTLESARPSHTSQYLCASSEYREWQYFGPGTRLTVL.

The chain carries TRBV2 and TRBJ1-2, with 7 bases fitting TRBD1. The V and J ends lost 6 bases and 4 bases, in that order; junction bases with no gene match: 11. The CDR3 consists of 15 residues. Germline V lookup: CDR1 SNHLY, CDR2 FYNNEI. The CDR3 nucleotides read TGTGCCAGCAGGCCTTCCGGGACAGTTTTCTATGGCTACACCTTC. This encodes CASRPSGTVFYGYTF.

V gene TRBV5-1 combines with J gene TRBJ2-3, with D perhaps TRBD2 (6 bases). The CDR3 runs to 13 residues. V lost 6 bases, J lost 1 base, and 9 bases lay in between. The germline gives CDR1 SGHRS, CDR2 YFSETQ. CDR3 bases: TGCGCCAGCACGACTAGGCGCACAGATACGCAGTATTTT. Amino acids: CASTTRRTDTQYF.

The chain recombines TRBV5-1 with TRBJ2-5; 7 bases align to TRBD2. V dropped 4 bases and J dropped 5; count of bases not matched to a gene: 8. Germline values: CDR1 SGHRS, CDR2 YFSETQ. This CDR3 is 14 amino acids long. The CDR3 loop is CASSPVGGLETQYF. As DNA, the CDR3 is TGCGCCAGCAGCCCCGTGGGGGGGTTGGAGACCCAGTACTTC.

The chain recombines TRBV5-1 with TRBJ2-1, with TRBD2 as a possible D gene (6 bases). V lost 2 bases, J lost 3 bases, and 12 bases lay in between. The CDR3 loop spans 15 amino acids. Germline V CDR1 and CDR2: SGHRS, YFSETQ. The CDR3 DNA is TGCGCCAGCAGCTTAAGCGGCGGGGTCTACAATGAGCAGTTCTTC. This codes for CASSLSGGVYNEQFF.

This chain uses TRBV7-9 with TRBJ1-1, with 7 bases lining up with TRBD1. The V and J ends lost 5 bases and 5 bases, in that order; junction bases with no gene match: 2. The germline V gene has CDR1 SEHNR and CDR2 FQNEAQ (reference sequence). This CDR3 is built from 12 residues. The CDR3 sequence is CASSVQGTEAFF. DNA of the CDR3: TGTGCCAGCAGCGTACAGGGGACTGAAGCTTTCTTT. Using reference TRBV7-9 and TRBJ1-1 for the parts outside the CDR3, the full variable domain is DTGVSQNPRHKITKRGQNVTFRCDPISEHNRLYWYRQTLGQGPEFLTYFQNEAQLEKSRLLSDRFSAERPKGSFSTLEIQRTEQGDSAMYLCASSVQGTEAFFGQGTRLTVV.

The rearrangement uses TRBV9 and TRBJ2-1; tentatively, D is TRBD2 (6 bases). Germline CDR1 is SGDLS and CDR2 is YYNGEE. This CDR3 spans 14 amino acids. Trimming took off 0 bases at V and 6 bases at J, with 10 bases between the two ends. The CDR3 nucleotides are TGTGCCAGCAGCGTAGGGGGAGGCACCAATGAGCAGTTCTTC. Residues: CASSVGGGTNEQFF. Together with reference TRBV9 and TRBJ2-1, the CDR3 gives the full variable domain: DSGVTQTPKHLITATGQRVTLRCSPRSGDLSVYWYQQSLDQGLQFLIQYYNGEERAKGNILERFSAQQFPDLHSELNLSSLELGDSALYFCASSVGGGTNEQFFGPGTRLTVL.

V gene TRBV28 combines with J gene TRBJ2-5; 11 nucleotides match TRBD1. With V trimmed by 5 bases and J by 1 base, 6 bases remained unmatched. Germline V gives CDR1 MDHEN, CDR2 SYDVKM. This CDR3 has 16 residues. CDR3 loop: CASSPGQGGFQETQYF. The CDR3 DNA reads TGTGCCAGCAGTCCGGGACAGGGGGGATTCCAAGAGACCCAGTACTTC.

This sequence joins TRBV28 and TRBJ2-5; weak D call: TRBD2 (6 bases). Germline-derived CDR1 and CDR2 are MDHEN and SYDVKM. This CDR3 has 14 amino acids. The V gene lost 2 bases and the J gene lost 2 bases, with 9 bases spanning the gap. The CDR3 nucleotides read TGTGCCAGCAGTTTACGAGGGAGGCAAGAGACCCAGTACTTC. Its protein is CASSLRGRQETQYF.